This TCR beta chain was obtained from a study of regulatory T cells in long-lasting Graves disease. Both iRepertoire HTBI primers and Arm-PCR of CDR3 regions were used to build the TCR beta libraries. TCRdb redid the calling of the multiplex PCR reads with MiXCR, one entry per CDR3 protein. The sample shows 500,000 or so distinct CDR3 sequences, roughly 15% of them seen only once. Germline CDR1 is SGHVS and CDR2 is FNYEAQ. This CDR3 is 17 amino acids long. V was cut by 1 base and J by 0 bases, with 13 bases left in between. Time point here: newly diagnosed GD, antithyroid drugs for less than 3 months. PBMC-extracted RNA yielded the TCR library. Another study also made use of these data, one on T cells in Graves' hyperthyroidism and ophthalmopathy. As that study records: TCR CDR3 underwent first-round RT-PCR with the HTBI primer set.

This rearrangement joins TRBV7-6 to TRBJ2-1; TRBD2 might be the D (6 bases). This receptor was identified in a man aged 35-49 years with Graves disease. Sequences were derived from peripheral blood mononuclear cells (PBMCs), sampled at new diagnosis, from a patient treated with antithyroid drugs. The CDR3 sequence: CASSLDLLASSYNEQFF. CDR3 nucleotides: TGTGCCAGCAGCTTAGACCTCCTAGCGAGCTCCTACAATGAGCAGTTCTTC.